Given below is one T cell receptor beta chain in context. Looked up from germline, CDR1 is MNHEY and CDR2 is SVGAGI. The CDR3 has 15 amino acids. V lost 6 bases and J 0 bases, leaving 12 bases between the germline ends. The protocol was immunoSEQ multiplex PCR, while the TCRdb copy is restricted to in-frame clones and leaves out a portion. The sample records some 47,000 clones, 65% to 85% being singletons. The data were obtained in a study of T cell responses to AZD1222 COVID-19 vaccine. This chain joins TRBV6-5 and TRBJ1-3, with D possibly matching TRBD1 (5 bases). This TCR was sampled from an adult in good health. Sequencing used peripheral blood, obtained on day 0 of AZD1222 vaccination. Written as DNA, the CDR3 is TGTGCCAGCAGGTCGGGACGGAACTCTGGAAACACCATATATTTT. As protein: CASRSGRNSGNTIYF.